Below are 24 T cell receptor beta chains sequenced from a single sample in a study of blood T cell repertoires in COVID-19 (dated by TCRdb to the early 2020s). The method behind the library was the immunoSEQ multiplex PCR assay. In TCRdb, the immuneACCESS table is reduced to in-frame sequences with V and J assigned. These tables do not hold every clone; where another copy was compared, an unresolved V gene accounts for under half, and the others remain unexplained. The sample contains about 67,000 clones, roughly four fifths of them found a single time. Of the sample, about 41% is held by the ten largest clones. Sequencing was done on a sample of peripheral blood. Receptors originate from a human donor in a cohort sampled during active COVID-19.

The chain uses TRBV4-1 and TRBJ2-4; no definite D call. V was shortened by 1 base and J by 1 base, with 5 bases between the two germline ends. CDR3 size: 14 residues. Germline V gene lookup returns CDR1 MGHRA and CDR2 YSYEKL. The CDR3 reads CASSQASAKNIQYF. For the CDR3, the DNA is TGCGCCAGCAGCCAAGCTTCGGCCAAAAACATTCAGTACTTC.

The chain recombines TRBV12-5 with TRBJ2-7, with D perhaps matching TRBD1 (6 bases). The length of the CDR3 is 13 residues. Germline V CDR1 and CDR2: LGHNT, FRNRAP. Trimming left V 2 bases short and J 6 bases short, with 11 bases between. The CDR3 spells CASGLFQGREQYF. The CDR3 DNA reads TGTGCTAGTGGTTTGTTTCAGGGGCGCGAGCAGTACTTC.

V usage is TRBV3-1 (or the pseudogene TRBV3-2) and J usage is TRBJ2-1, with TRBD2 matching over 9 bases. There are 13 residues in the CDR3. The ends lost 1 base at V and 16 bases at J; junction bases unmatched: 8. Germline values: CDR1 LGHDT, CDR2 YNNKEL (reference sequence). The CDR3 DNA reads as TGTGCCAGCAGCCAAGGGGTTAGCGGGGGCGTATTCTTC. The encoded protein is CASSQGVSGGVFF.

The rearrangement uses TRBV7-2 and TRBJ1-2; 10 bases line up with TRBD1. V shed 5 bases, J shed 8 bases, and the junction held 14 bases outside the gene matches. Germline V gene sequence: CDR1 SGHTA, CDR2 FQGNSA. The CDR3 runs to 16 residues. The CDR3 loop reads CASSPRQGAHGVGYTF. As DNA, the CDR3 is TGTGCCAGCAGCCCGCGACAGGGGGCGCATGGTGTGGGCTACACCTTC.

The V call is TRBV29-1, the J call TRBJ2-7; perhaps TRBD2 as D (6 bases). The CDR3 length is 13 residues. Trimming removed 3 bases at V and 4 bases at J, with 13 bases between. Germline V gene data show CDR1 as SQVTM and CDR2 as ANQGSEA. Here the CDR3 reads CSVDTQAGYEQYF. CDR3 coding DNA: TGCAGCGTTGATACCCAGGCGGGGTACGAGCAGTACTTC.

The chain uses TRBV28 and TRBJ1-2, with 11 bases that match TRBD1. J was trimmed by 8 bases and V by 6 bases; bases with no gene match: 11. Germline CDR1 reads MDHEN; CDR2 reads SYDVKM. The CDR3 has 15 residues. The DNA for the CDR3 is TGTGCCAGCAGGGTCCCGGGACAGGGGGTTGGCGGCTACACCTTC. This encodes CASRVPGQGVGGYTF.

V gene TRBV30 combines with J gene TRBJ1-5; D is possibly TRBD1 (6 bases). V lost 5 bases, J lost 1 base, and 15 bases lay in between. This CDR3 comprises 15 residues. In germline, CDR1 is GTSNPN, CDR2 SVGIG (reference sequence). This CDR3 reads CAWGGALASNQPQHF. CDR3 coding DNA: TGTGCCTGGGGGGGGGCCCTGGCAAGCAATCAGCCCCAGCATTTT.

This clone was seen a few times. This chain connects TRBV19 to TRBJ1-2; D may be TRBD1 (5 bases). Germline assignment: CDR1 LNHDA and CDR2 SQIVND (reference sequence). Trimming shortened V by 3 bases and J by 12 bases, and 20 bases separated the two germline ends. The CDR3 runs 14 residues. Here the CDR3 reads CASSILTGTPVDTF. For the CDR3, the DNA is TGTGCCAGTAGTATCTTAACAGGAACCCCCGTGGACACCTTC.

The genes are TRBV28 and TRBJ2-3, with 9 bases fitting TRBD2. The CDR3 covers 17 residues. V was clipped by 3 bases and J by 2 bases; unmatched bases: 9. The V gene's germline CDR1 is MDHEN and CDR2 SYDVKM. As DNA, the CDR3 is TGTGCCAGCAGTTTCTGGGCGAGCGGGGGGATCACAGATACGCAGTATTTT. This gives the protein CASSFWASGGITDTQYF.

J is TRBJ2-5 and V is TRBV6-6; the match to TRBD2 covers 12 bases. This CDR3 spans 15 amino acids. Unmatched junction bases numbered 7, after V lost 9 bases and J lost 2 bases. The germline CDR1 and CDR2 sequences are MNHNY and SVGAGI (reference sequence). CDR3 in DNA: TGTGCCAGTAAGGCTAGCGGGGGGGCGCAAGAGACCCAGTACTTC. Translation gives CASKASGGAQETQYF.

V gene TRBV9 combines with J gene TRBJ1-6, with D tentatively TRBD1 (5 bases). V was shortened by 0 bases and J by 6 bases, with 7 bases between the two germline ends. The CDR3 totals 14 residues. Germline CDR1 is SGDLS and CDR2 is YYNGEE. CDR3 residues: CASSVEGLNSPLHF. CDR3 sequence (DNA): TGTGCCAGCAGCGTAGAGGGACTTAATTCACCCCTCCACTTT.

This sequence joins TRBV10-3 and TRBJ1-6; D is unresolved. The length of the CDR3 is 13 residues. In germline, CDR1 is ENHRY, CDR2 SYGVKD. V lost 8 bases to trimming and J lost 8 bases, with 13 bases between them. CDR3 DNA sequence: TGTGCCATCCAGGTACGGCCCGATTCACCCCTCCACTTT. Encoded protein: CAIQVRPDSPLHF.

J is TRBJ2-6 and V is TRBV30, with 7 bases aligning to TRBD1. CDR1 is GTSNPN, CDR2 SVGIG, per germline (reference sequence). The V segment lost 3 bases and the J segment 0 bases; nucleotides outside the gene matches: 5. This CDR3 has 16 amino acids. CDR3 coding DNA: TGTGCCTGGAGCACGGACAGGCCCTCTGGGGCCAACGTCCTGACTTTC. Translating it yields CAWSTDRPSGANVLTF.

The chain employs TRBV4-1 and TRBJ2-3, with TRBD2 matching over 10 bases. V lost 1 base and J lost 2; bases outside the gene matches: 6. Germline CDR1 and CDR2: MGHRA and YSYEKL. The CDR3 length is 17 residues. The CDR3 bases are TGCGCCAGCAGCCAAGTACTAGCGGGGATACACACAGATACGCAGTATTTT. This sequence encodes CASSQVLAGIHTDTQYF.

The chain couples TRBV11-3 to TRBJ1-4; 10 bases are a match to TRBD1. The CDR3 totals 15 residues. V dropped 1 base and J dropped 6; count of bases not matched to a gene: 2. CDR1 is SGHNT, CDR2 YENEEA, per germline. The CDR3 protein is CASSLVGQGYEKLFF. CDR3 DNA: TGTGCCAGCAGCTTAGTGGGACAGGGGTATGAAAAACTGTTTTTT. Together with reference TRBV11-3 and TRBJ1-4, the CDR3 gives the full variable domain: EAGVVQSPRYKIIEKKQPVAFWCNPISGHNTLYWYLQNLGQGPELLIRYENEEAVDDSQLPKDRFSAERLKGVDSTLKIQPAELGDSAVYLCASSLVGQGYEKLFFGSGTQLSVL.

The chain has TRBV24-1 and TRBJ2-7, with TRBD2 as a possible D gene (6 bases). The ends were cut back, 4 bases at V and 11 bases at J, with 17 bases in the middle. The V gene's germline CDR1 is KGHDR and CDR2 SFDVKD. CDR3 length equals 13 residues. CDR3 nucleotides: TGTGCCACCAGTGAAGGGGAGGTCCTCGGGGAGTACTTC. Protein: CATSEGEVLGEYF.

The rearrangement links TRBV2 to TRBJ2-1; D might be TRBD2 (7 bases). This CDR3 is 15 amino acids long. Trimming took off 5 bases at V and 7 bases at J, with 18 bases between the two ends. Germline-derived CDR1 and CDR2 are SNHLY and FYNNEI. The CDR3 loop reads CASSLTKGGANEQFF. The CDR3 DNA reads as TGTGCCAGCAGTTTAACTAAAGGGGGGGCGAATGAGCAGTTCTTC.

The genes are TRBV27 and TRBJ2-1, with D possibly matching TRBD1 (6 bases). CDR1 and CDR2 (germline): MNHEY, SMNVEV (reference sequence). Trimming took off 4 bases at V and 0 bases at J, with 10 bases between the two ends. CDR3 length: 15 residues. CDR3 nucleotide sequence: TGTGCCAGCAGTTCCGGGACACACTCCTACAATGAGCAGTTCTTC. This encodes CASSSGTHSYNEQFF.

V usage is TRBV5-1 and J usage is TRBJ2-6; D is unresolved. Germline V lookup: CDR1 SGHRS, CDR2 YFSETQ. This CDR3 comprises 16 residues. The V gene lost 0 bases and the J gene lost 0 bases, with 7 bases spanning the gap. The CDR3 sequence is CASSLGRRSGANVLTF. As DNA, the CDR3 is TGCGCCAGCAGCTTGGGGCGGCGCTCTGGGGCCAACGTCCTGACTTTC.

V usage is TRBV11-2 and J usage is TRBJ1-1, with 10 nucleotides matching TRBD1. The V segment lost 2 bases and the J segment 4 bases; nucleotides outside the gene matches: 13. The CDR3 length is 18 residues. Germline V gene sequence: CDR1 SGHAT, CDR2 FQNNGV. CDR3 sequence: CASSLHSLGTGELTEAFF. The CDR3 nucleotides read TGTGCCAGCAGCTTACATTCTCTTGGGACAGGGGAGCTCACTGAAGCTTTCTTT.

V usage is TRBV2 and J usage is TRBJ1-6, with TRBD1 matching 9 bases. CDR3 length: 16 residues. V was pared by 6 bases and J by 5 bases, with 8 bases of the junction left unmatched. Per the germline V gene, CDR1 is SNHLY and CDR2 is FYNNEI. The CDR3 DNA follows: TGTGCCAGCAGCGAGATGGGACAGGGAAATAATTCACCCCTCCACTTT. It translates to CASSEMGQGNNSPLHF.

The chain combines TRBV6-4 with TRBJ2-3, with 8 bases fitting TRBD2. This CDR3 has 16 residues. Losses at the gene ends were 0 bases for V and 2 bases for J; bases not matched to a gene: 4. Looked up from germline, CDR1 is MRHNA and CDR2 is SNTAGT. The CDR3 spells CASSDSGRGATDTQYF. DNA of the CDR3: TGTGCCAGCAGTGACTCAGGGCGGGGGGCCACAGATACGCAGTATTTT.

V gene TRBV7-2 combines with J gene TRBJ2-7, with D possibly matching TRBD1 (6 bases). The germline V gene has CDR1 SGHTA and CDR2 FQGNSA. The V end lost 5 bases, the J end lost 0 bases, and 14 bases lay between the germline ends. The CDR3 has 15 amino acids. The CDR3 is CASSLGARSSYEQYF. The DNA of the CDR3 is TGTGCCAGCAGCCTGGGGGCCCGGAGCTCCTACGAGCAGTACTTC.

The DNA for the CDR3 is TGCGCCAGCAGCTTCGGACTAGTCGGAGATACGCAGTATTTT. It yields the protein CASSFGLVGDTQYF. The chain carries TRBV5-1 and TRBJ2-3; 7 nucleotides align to TRBD2. Trimming removed 2 bases from V and 5 bases from J; junction bases left unmatched: 5. The CDR3 has 14 residues. The germline V gene has CDR1 SGHRS and CDR2 YFSETQ.